A selection of T cell receptor beta chains follows, all from one sample in a study of HIV-infected patients and healthy controls. MiXCR was run by TCRdb on the 5' RACE reads, yielding one entry per CDR3 protein. This table has 17,000 or so distinct CDR3 sequences, roughly 9% appearing once. Specimen: blood. The origin of the receptors is an adult in good health. Each CDR3 is given with its conserved first and last residue. The D gene is left open where the match is weak. The size field is filled for only some rows; it gives once, few, many or a size class.

>many|TRBV11-2|TRBD2|TRBJ2-3
CASSPWILAGTDTQYF
TGTGCCAGCAGCCCCTGGATACTAGCGGGCACAGATACGCAGTATTTT
>few|TRBV6-5|NA|TRBJ1-2
CASSYSGQWRGLYNYGYTF
TGTGCCAGCAGTTACTCAGGACAATGGCGGGGACTATATAACTATGGCTACACCTTC
>many|TRBV12-3/TRBV12-4|NA|TRBJ1-5
CASSPDSGGGYSNQPQHF
TGTGCCAGCAGCCCGGACAGTGGGGGTGGGTATAGCAATCAGCCCCAGCATTTT
>many|TRBV3-1|NA|TRBJ1-3
CASRSASGNTIYF
TGTGCCAGCCGTTCAGCCTCTGGAAACACCATATATTTT
>many|TRBV4-1|NA|TRBJ1-5
CASGGNQPQHF
TGCGCCAGCGGGGGTAATCAGCCCCAGCATTTT
>medium-sized|TRBV29-1|NA|TRBJ1-2
CSVETLSPQGYTF
TGCAGCGTTGAGACGCTTTCCCCTCAAGGCTACACCTTC
>medium-sized|TRBV9|NA|TRBJ2-3
CASSVETDTQYF
TGTGCCAGCAGCGTAGAGACAGATACGCAGTATTTT
>many|TRBV20-1|NA|TRBJ1-6
CSARVRGVRSPLHF
TGCAGTGCTAGAGTCCGAGGGGTAAGGTCACCCCTCCACTTT
>many|TRBV15|NA|TRBJ2-1
CATSREVDGAILNYNEQFF
TGTGCCACCAGCAGAGAGGTAGACGGGGCAATTCTCAACTACAATGAGCAGTTCTTC
>NA|TRBV5-6|TRBD2|TRBJ2-3
CASSLVLAGGEDTQYF
TGTGCCAGCAGCTTGGTCTTAGCGGGAGGGGAAGATACGCAGTATTTT
>NA|TRBV19|NA|TRBJ1-1
CASSKPSRNTEAFF
TGTGCCAGTAGTAAACCATCGAGGAACACTGAAGCTTTCTTT
>medium-sized|TRBV2|TRBD1|TRBJ2-5
CASSDGTGVTQYF
TGTGCCAGCAGTGATGGGACAGGGGTGACCCAGTACTTC
>many|TRBV4-1|TRBD2|TRBJ2-3
CASSQGLAGADTQYF
TGCGCCAGCAGCCAAGGACTAGCGGGAGCAGATACGCAGTATTTT
>few|TRBV19|TRBD1|TRBJ1-5
CASRGTDRGYVGNQPQHF
TGTGCCAGTAGGGGCACGGACAGGGGCTATGTCGGCAATCAGCCCCAGCATTTT
>many|TRBV10-3|NA|TRBJ2-5
CAIRKSNQETQYF
TGTGCCATCAGGAAGTCAAACCAAGAGACCCAGTACTTC
>many|TRBV28|NA|TRBJ1-1
CASTYSTGASTEAFF
TGTGCCAGCACCTATTCGACGGGCGCCAGCACTGAAGCTTTCTTT
>few|TRBV24-1|NA|TRBJ1-2
CATSDLVGGVYGYTF
TGTGCCACCAGTGATTTGGTCGGCGGCGTCTATGGCTACACCTTC
>NA|TRBV25-1|NA|TRBJ1-1
CANRRSRTEAFF
TGTGCGAACAGACGAAGTAGGACTGAAGCTTTCTTT
>NA|TRBV19|TRBD2|TRBJ2-1
CASSIGGTSSHEQFF
TGTGCCAGTAGTATAGGAGGGACTAGTTCCCATGAGCAGTTCTTC
>many|TRBV7-9|NA|TRBJ2-5
CASSPIQGWSQETQYF
TGTGCCAGCAGCCCTATACAGGGTTGGTCACAAGAGACCCAGTACTTC
>NA|TRBV24-1|NA|TRBJ2-3
CATSEPLGTDTQYF
TGTGCCACCAGTGAACCCCTAGGCACAGATACGCAGTATTTT
>medium-sized|TRBV10-2|TRBD2|TRBJ2-1
CASSAKIGLANEQFF
TGCGCCAGCAGTGCCAAAATAGGACTAGCGAATGAGCAGTTCTTC
>NA|TRBV18|TRBD1|TRBJ2-1
CASSPTPGQGLGRSNNEQFF
TGTGCCAGCTCACCAACCCCGGGACAGGGCCTAGGGCGAAGTAACAATGAGCAGTTCTTC
>many|TRBV6-5|NA|TRBJ2-4
CASSYPGPLAKNIQYF
TGTGCCAGCAGTTATCCGGGGCCATTAGCCAAAAACATTCAGTACTTC
>many|TRBV25-1|NA|TRBJ1-1
CASSLQGRTEAFF
TGTGCCAGCAGTTTACAGGGCCGAACTGAAGCTTTCTTT
>medium-sized|TRBV4-3|NA|TRBJ1-3
CASSQAWGSGNTIYF
TGCGCCAGCAGCCAAGCTTGGGGCTCTGGAAACACCATATATTTT
>medium-sized|TRBV6-5|TRBD2|TRBJ2-1
CASSIAGEASNEQFF
TGTGCCAGCAGCATAGCGGGAGAGGCATCCAATGAGCAGTTCTTC
>NA|TRBV19|TRBD1|TRBJ1-5
CASSLPRDRGKPQHF
TGTGCCAGTAGTCTTCCACGGGACAGGGGGAAGCCCCAGCATTTT
>many|TRBV27|TRBD2|TRBJ2-1
CASRLAGGSSYNEQFF
TGTGCCAGCAGGCTAGCGGGAGGGAGCTCCTACAATGAGCAGTTCTTC
>many|TRBV20-1|TRBD2|TRBJ2-7
CSARRSGSRGYEQYF
TGCAGTGCTAGAAGGAGCGGGAGCCGAGGGTACGAGCAGTACTTC
>medium-sized|TRBV20-1|TRBD2|TRBJ2-5
CSAPTPRTSGGTQYF
TGCAGTGCCCCCACCCCCCGGACTAGCGGTGGGACCCAGTACTTC
>many|TRBV6-2/TRBV6-3|NA|TRBJ1-5
CASSHAGAQHF
TGTGCCAGCAGCCACGCGGGAGCCCAGCATTTT
>many|TRBV28|NA|TRBJ2-2
CASSWNTGELFF
TGTGCCAGCAGCTGGAACACCGGGGAGCTGTTTTTT
>NA|TRBV5-1|NA|TRBJ2-4
CASSSGQLGGTKNIQYF
TGCGCCAGCAGCTCGGGACAGTTGGGGGGTACCAAAAACATTCAGTACTTC
>many|TRBV5-1|NA|TRBJ2-7
CASSGESPLSEQYF
TGCGCCAGCAGCGGAGAGTCCCCCCTCTCCGAGCAGTACTTC
>many|TRBV12-3/TRBV12-4|NA|TRBJ1-5
CASSLAPEVQPQHF
TGTGCCAGCAGTTTAGCCCCGGAAGTTCAGCCCCAGCATTTT
>NA|TRBV15|NA|TRBJ1-1
CATSLGRPNTEAFF
TGTGCCACCAGCCTCGGTAGACCGAACACTGAAGCTTTCTTT
>NA|TRBV10-3|NA|TRBJ2-1
CAISEFVGGRLEDEQFF
TGTGCCATCAGTGAGTTTGTGGGGGGGCGCCTCGAGGATGAGCAGTTCTTC
>NA|TRBV6-5|NA|TRBJ2-3
CASSYSANRADTQYF
TGTGCCAGCAGTTACTCGGCGAATAGGGCAGATACGCAGTATTTT
>many|TRBV5-5|NA|TRBJ2-1
CASSLVVAGGNEQFF
TGTGCCAGCAGCTTGGTGGTGGCAGGGGGGAATGAGCAGTTCTTC
>NA|TRBV12-3/TRBV12-4|NA|TRBJ1-5
CASSLAGEKGQPQHF
TGTGCCAGCAGTTTAGCAGGGGAAAAGGGTCAGCCCCAGCATTTT
>NA|TRBV7-2|TRBD2|TRBJ2-5
CASSLAREPGTQYF
TGTGCCAGCAGCTTAGCGCGGGAGCCGGGAACCCAGTACTTC
>many|TRBV5-1|TRBD1|TRBJ2-2
CASTPTGSSTGELFF
TGCGCCAGCACCCCGACAGGGTCGAGTACCGGGGAGCTGTTTTTT
>many|TRBV11-2|NA|TRBJ1-5
CASSLDSNQPQHF
TGTGCCAGCAGCTTAGATAGCAATCAGCCCCAGCATTTT
>NA|TRBV30|NA|TRBJ2-2
CAWNRQGNTGELFF
TGTGCCTGGAACAGGCAGGGGAACACCGGGGAGCTGTTTTTT
>NA|TRBV12-3/TRBV12-4|TRBD2|TRBJ2-3
CASSIAGGPLDTQYF
TGTGCCAGCAGTATAGCGGGAGGGCCGTTAGATACGCAGTATTTT
>few|TRBV25-1|NA|TRBJ2-1
CASSELGGGTYIEQFF
TGTGCCAGCAGTGAATTGGGGGGAGGGACATACATTGAGCAGTTCTTC
>many|TRBV3-1|TRBD2|TRBJ2-3
CASSQDIAGGPSDTQYF
TGTGCCAGCAGCCAAGATATAGCGGGAGGGCCCTCAGATACGCAGTATTTT
>many|TRBV28|NA|TRBJ2-7
CASSSAQTYEQYF
TGTGCCAGCAGTTCCGCCCAGACCTACGAGCAGTACTTC
>many|TRBV20-1|TRBD2|TRBJ2-1
CSARGILATYNEQFF
TGCAGTGCTAGAGGTATACTAGCGACTTACAATGAGCAGTTCTTC
>few|TRBV20-1|NA|TRBJ1-6
CSAREGAEHSPLHF
TGCAGTGCTAGAGAGGGGGCTGAACACTCACCCCTCCACTTT